This entry lists 28 T cell receptor beta chains sequenced from one sample in a study of cytomegalovirus exposure and HLA in healthy donors. Amplification used 60 Vbeta primers and 13 Jbeta primers. Produced via immunoSEQ multiplex PCR; TCRdb's table is partial and in-frame only. The repertoire holds around 160,000 clones, with about two thirds as singletons. The sequenced sample consisted of PBMCs. The receptors derive from a young woman in good health and CMV-seropositive.

With regard to this clone: The sample holds other DNA sequences that translate to the same CDR3. The chain employs TRBV18 and TRBJ2-7; D is perhaps TRBD1 (6 bases). The CDR3 is 12 residues long. V lost 4 bases to trimming and J lost 4 bases, with 8 bases between them. Germline V gene sequence: CDR1 KGHSH, CDR2 LQKENI. CDR3 in amino acids: CASSRQDYEQYF. In DNA, the CDR3 is TGTGCCAGCTCACGACAGGATTACGAGCAGTACTTC.

Here the CDR3 reads CASKRGGPTNTGELFF. The DNA of the CDR3 is TGCGCCAGCAAGCGGGGGGGACCTACGAACACCGGGGAGCTGTTTTTT. V gene TRBV10-2 combines with J gene TRBJ2-2, with 10 bases fitting TRBD2. Germline V gene lookup returns CDR1 WSHSY and CDR2 SAAADI. Losses at the gene ends were 7 bases for V and 0 bases for J; bases not matched to a gene: 5. The CDR3 sequence is 16 residues long.

This clone was picked up one time. The rearrangement joins TRBV15 to TRBJ1-2, with 8 nucleotides matching TRBD1. With 0 bases clipped from V and 8 bases from J, the junction kept 11 bases outside the gene matches. Germline values: CDR1 LNHNV, CDR2 YYDKDF (reference sequence). The length of the CDR3 is 16 residues. CDR3 sequence: CATSRDQDRAGVGYTF. In nucleotides, the CDR3 is TGTGCCACCAGCAGAGACCAGGACAGGGCCGGGGTCGGCTACACCTTC.

The chain is built from TRBV30 and TRBJ2-3, with TRBD2 identical over 13 bases. Looked up from germline, CDR1 is GTSNPN and CDR2 is SVGIG (reference sequence). The length of the CDR3 is 16 residues. Trimming cost V 4 bases and J 7 bases; bases outside gene matches: 11. Here the CDR3 DNA reads TGTGCCTGGATGGGAACTAGCGGGGGGGCTACACATACGCAGTATTTT. As protein: CAWMGTSGGATHTQYF.

The chain combines TRBV28 with TRBJ1-5, with no clear D. Trimming removed 5 bases from V and 1 base from J, with 12 bases in between. Germline CDR1 MDHEN, CDR2 SYDVKM. The length of the CDR3 is 15 residues. For the CDR3, the DNA is TGTGCCAGCAGTACCAGACATCTAAGCAATCAGCCCCAGCATTTT. As protein: CASSTRHLSNQPQHF.

V usage is TRBV28 and J usage is TRBJ2-3, with 8 nucleotides matching TRBD2. With 5 bases clipped from V and 4 bases from J, the junction kept 5 bases outside the gene matches. CDR3 length: 14 residues. CDR1 and CDR2 (germline): MDHEN, SYDVKM. CDR3 DNA sequence: TGTGCCAGCAGTCGCGGGAGGTCCGCAGATACGCAGTATTTT. Translation: CASSRGRSADTQYF.

This chain joins TRBV7-3 and TRBJ2-3; 11 bases agree with TRBD2. Germline V gene lookup returns CDR1 SGHTA and CDR2 FQGTGA. The CDR3 contains 12 residues. V dropped 9 bases and J dropped 7; count of bases not matched to a gene: 3. The CDR3 here is CASSTSGNTQYF. CDR3 sequence (DNA): TGTGCCAGTTCGACTAGCGGGAATACGCAGTATTTT.

The chain carries TRBV28 and TRBJ2-5; possible D gene TRBD2, 6 bases. Per germline, CDR1 MDHEN and CDR2 SYDVKM. V lost 4 bases and J 6 bases, leaving 27 bases between the germline ends. The CDR3 runs to 18 residues. The CDR3 region is CASSSGVVLAGRRQTQYF. CDR3 DNA: TGTGCCAGCAGTTCCGGGGTGGTGTTGGCGGGAAGGCGGCAGACCCAGTACTTC.

The CDR3 is CASSLLLGPTDTQYF. The CDR3 nucleotides read TGTGCCAGCAGCTTGCTTCTGGGCCCTACAGATACGCAGTATTTT. The V gene is TRBV5-4, the J gene TRBJ2-3; D is undetermined. CDR3 size: 15 residues. CDR1 is SGHNT, CDR2 YYREEE, per germline (reference sequence). The V gene lost 1 base and the J gene lost 3 bases, with 12 bases spanning the gap.

The V and J genes are TRBV7-9 and TRBJ2-5, with 8 bases matching TRBD2. This CDR3 contains 16 residues. J was trimmed by 4 bases and V by 4 bases; bases with no gene match: 11. Germline assignment: CDR1 SEHNR and CDR2 FQNEAQ (reference sequence). CDR3 in DNA: TGTGCCAGCAGCTCCCTTGGAGCGGGGGTATCAGAGACCCAGTACTTC. It encodes CASSSLGAGVSETQYF.

Only a few counts were recorded for this clone. The genes are TRBV28 and TRBJ1-1; 8 bases align to TRBD1. The CDR3 runs to 12 residues. The junction had 7 bases not matched to a gene; V was cut back by 6 bases and J by 10 bases. The germline V gene has CDR1 MDHEN and CDR2 SYDVKM. CDR3 protein: CASSSGTGVAFF. The CDR3 DNA follows: TGTGCCAGCAGCTCCGGGACAGGAGTAGCTTTCTTT.

This clone has a single count. The genes are TRBV29-1 and TRBJ2-7; 11 bases map to TRBD2. Per germline, CDR1 SQVTM and CDR2 ANQGSEA. The CDR3 loop spans 15 amino acids. J gave up 3 bases and V 1 base, and 5 bases lay outside the gene matches. CDR3 in amino acids: CSVEALAGGIYEQYF. The CDR3 DNA reads TGCAGCGTTGAAGCCTTAGCGGGGGGGATCTACGAGCAGTACTTC.

The CDR3 nucleotides are TGTGCCAGCACCAACCTCGGAGGGAACGGGCTATCGCAGTACTTC. This translates into CASTNLGGNGLSQYF. This chain joins TRBV27 and TRBJ2-7; a possible D gene is TRBD2 (6 bases). The V end lost 7 bases, the J end lost 9 bases, and 25 bases lay between the germline ends. The CDR3 is made up of 15 amino acids. Per germline, CDR1 MNHEY and CDR2 SMNVEV (reference sequence).

This clone was recorded only once. The chain combines TRBV6-5 with TRBJ1-5, with D uncertain. The length of the CDR3 is 14 residues. Germline V gives CDR1 MNHEY, CDR2 SVGAGI. Deletions cut 6 bases from V and 7 bases from J, with 16 bases between. Written as DNA, the CDR3 is TGTGCCAGCAGCAATCTCGGGGAAGGACAGCCCCAGCATTTT. Amino acid sequence: CASSNLGEGQPQHF.

This rearrangement joins TRBV28 to TRBJ2-7; the match to TRBD1 covers 7 bases. After removal of 5 bases from V and 2 bases from J, the junction contained 3 bases not matched to a gene. The germline V gene has CDR1 MDHEN and CDR2 SYDVKM. This CDR3 has 13 amino acids. CDR3 DNA: TGTGCCAGCAGTGACAGGGACCCCTACGAGCAGTACTTC. This gives the protein CASSDRDPYEQYF.

V gene TRBV5-6 combines with J gene TRBJ2-7, with TRBD2 matching over 8 bases. There are 16 residues in the CDR3. With 1 base clipped from V and 0 bases from J, the junction kept 6 bases outside the gene matches. The germline gives CDR1 SGHDT, CDR2 YYEEEE. The CDR3 nucleotides are TGTGCCAGCAGCTTGTTGCGGGGGGCTTTCTCCTACGAGCAGTACTTC. It translates to CASSLLRGAFSYEQYF.

This chain links TRBV13 with TRBJ2-3; TRBD1 matches at 8 bases. Trimming at V came to 2 bases and at J to 3 bases, leaving 7 bases not matched to a gene. Germline V CDR1 and CDR2: PRHDT, FYEKMQ (reference sequence). The CDR3 runs to 16 residues. The CDR3 region is CASSLYRRGHTDTQYF. The CDR3 bases are TGTGCCAGCAGCTTATACCGCAGGGGGCATACAGATACGCAGTATTTT.

The V and J genes are TRBV21-1 and TRBJ2-6; no DNA check was done on the table's D call, TRBD2. TRBV21-1 is a documented pseudogene. The CDR3 is 15 residues long. CDR3 sequence (DNA): TGTGCCAGCAGGCGAGGAATGTGGGGGGCCAACGTCCTGACTTTC. Encoded protein: CASRRGMWGANVLTF.

This clone was counted a few times. The chain joins TRBV2 to TRBJ1-4, with D hard to call. The V end lost 6 bases, the J end lost 5 bases, and 10 bases lay between the germline ends. The CDR3 consists of 13 residues. Germline CDR1 SNHLY, CDR2 FYNNEI. CDR3 DNA: TGTGCCAGCAGGCGGGCCGAAAATGAAAAACTGTTTTTT. Its protein product is CASRRAENEKLFF.

This clone has more than one count but fewer than ten. This chain connects TRBV5-4 to TRBJ1-1, with D uncertain. V was trimmed by 2 bases and J by 8 bases, leaving 10 bases between them. Germline loops: CDR1 SGHNT, CDR2 YYREEE (reference sequence). The CDR3 sequence is 12 residues long. The CDR3 region has the DNA TGTGCCAGCAGCTTACCGACGGAGGAAGCTTTCTTT. Protein product: CASSLPTEEAFF.

V usage is TRBV9 and J usage is TRBJ2-1; 12 positions agree with TRBD2. There are 16 residues in the CDR3. The V gene end was trimmed by 3 bases and the J gene end by 10 bases; junction bases not matched to a gene: 11. Germline V gene lookup returns CDR1 SGDLS and CDR2 YYNGEE. Written as DNA, the CDR3 is TGTGCCAGCAGCGCCCTACTAGCGGGAGGTCTGGGAGAGCAGTTCTTC. Protein product: CASSALLAGGLGEQFF.

The chain links TRBV28 to TRBJ2-7, with 14 positions matching TRBD2. The length of the CDR3 is 20 residues. Germline V CDR1 and CDR2: MDHEN, SYDVKM. J was trimmed by 2 bases and V by 5 bases; bases with no gene match: 17. CDR3: CASSARKFGTSGRFPYEQYF. The DNA for the CDR3 is TGTGCCAGCAGTGCTCGTAAGTTTGGGACTAGCGGGAGATTCCCCTACGAGCAGTACTTC.

This clone is a singleton in its sample. This specimen includes other DNA sequences encoding the same CDR3. The CDR3 reads CASSVTGSTEAFF. CDR3 nucleotides: TGCGCCAGCAGCGTAACAGGGAGTACTGAAGCTTTCTTT. The chain carries TRBV5-1 and TRBJ1-1, with a weak D call TRBD1 (6 bases). Germline V gene lookup returns CDR1 SGHRS and CDR2 YFSETQ. The CDR3 runs 13 residues. Between the trimmed V and J ends, which lost 4 bases and 5 bases, there was a span of 12 bases. The full variable domain, its missing parts supplied by reference TRBV5-1 and TRBJ1-1, is KAGVTQTPRYLIKTRGQQVTLSCSPISGHRSVSWYQQTPGQGLQFLFEYFSETQRNKGNFPGRFSGRQFSNSRSEMNVSTLELGDSALYLCASSVTGSTEAFFGQGTRLTVV.

The V and J genes are TRBV6-1 and TRBJ2-3, with D possibly TRBD1 on 5 matching bases. The CDR3 consists of 14 residues. The germline gives CDR1 MNHNS, CDR2 SASEGT. V gave up 8 bases and J gave up 0 bases, with 12 bases separating them. The CDR3: CASSRQTSTDTQYF. The CDR3 DNA follows: TGTGCCAGCTCACGACAGACTAGCACAGATACGCAGTATTTT.

There are a few counts of this clone. This chain links TRBV6-5 with TRBJ1-5; tentative D call: TRBD1 (5 bases). The CDR3 has 14 amino acids. Germline assignment: CDR1 MNHEY and CDR2 SVGAGI. Trimming took 0 bases from V and 10 from J, leaving 13 bases between them. In DNA form, the CDR3 reads TGTGCCAGCAGTTACTCAATAGGGGCCTATCCCCAGCATTTT. Translated, it gives CASSYSIGAYPQHF.

This chain uses TRBV28 with TRBJ1-5; D possibly corresponds to TRBD1 (6 bases). Trimming removed 3 bases from V and 6 bases from J, with 12 bases in between. Germline CDR1 and CDR2: MDHEN and SYDVKM. The CDR3 sequence is 14 residues long. CDR3 region: CASSFWGRGQPQHF. The CDR3 DNA is TGTGCCAGCAGTTTTTGGGGGCGCGGTCAGCCCCAGCATTTT.

This clone was picked up a small number of times. The chain is built from TRBV5-6 and TRBJ2-3; the D gene is possibly TRBD2 (5 bases). This CDR3 spans 12 amino acids. The germline V gene encodes CDR1 SGHDT and CDR2 YYEEEE. The V and J ends lost 5 bases and 6 bases respectively, with 10 bases between them. The CDR3 loop is CASSRRRDTQYF. The DNA for the CDR3 is TGTGCCAGCAGTCGTAGGAGGGATACGCAGTATTTT.

This rearrangement joins TRBV29-1 to TRBJ2-5; a weak D match, TRBD1 (6 bases). The CDR3 totals 13 residues. The germline V gene has CDR1 SQVTM and CDR2 ANQGSEA. V was pared by 6 bases and J by 5 bases, with 16 bases between. CDR3 sequence reads: CSVKRTVPETQYF. CDR3 coding DNA: TGCAGCGTCAAACGGACAGTCCCGGAGACCCAGTACTTC.